The 4 T cell receptor beta chains presented below share a single source sample, sequenced in a study of cytomegalovirus exposure and HLA in healthy donors. With 60 Vbeta and 13 Jbeta primers, the PCR was carried out. Produced via immunoSEQ multiplex PCR; TCRdb's table is partial and in-frame only. The sample lists roughly 140,000 clones, 63% occurring once. Source material: PBMCs. All receptors derive from an older woman in good health and CMV-seropositive.

The CDR3 region has the DNA TGTGCCAGCAGTTTCGCAGGGGGCAGCTATGGCTACACCTTC. Its translation: CASSFAGGSYGYTF. The chain joins TRBV28 to TRBJ1-2; 8 positions match TRBD1. Per germline, CDR1 MDHEN and CDR2 SYDVKM. This CDR3 has 14 amino acids. Trimming at V came to 3 bases and at J to 4 bases, leaving 4 bases not matched to a gene.

The V and J genes are TRBV28 and TRBJ2-7; 9 bases line up with TRBD2. The CDR3 is made up of 14 amino acids. The J segment lost 3 bases and the V segment lost 6 bases, leaving 6 bases of the junction unmatched. Germline loops: CDR1 MDHEN, CDR2 SYDVKM. CDR3 DNA: TGTGCCAGCAGAGGCGGGGGGGTCCGCTACGAGCAGTACTTC. Translation gives CASRGGGVRYEQYF.

The V gene is TRBV10-1, the J gene TRBJ2-7, with 14 positions matching TRBD2. J lost 9 bases, V lost 4 bases, and 5 bases had no gene match. This CDR3 has 14 amino acids. The germline V gene encodes CDR1 WNHNN and CDR2 SYGVQD (reference sequence). DNA for the CDR3: TGCGCCAGCAGTGCGGGACTAGCGGGAGTCCGGCAGTACTTC. Amino acids: CASSAGLAGVRQYF.

The gene calls are TRBV29-1 and TRBJ2-7; 9 nucleotides line up with TRBD1. The trim removed 6 bases at V and 7 bases at J, leaving 13 bases unmatched. Germline values: CDR1 SQVTM, CDR2 ANQGSEA. The CDR3 runs to 14 residues. The chain's CDR3 is CSVAGTGRVVEQYF. The CDR3 DNA reads as TGCAGCGTCGCAGGGACAGGGAGGGTGGTGGAGCAGTACTTC.